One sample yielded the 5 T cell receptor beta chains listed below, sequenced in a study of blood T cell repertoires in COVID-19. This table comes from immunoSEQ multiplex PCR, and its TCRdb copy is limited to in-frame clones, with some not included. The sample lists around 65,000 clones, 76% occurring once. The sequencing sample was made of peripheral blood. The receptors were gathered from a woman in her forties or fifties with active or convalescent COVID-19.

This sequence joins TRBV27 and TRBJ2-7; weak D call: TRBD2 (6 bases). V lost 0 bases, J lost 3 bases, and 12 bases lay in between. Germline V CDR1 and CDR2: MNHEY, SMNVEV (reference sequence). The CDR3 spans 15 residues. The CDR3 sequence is CASSLSAGIDYEQYF. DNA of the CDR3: TGTGCCAGCAGTTTATCGGCGGGGATCGACTACGAGCAGTACTTC.

The CDR3 nucleotides are TGTGCCAGCAGTTACGGACAGGTCTATGGCTACACCTTC. Protein sequence: CASSYGQVYGYTF. The gene calls are TRBV6-6 and TRBJ1-2, with 7 positions matching TRBD1. Germline V gene lookup returns CDR1 MNHNY and CDR2 SVGAGI (reference sequence). V gave up 2 bases and J gave up 4 bases; unmatched junction bases: 1. The CDR3 loop spans 13 amino acids.

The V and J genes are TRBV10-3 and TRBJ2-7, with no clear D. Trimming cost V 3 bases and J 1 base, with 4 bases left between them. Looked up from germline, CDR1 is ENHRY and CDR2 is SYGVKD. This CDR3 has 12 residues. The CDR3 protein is CAISDRSYEQYF. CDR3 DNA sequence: TGTGCCATCAGTGACCGGTCCTACGAGCAGTACTTC.

The CDR3, as DNA: TGTGCCAGCAGTGACCACCTCGGAGCGGGCCTCTACAATGAGCAGTTCTTC. Amino acids: CASSDHLGAGLYNEQFF. The gene calls are TRBV6-1 and TRBJ2-1, with D perhaps TRBD2 (6 bases). In germline, CDR1 is MNHNS, CDR2 SASEGT. Trimming left V 3 bases short and J 3 bases short, with 18 bases between. This CDR3 comprises 17 residues.

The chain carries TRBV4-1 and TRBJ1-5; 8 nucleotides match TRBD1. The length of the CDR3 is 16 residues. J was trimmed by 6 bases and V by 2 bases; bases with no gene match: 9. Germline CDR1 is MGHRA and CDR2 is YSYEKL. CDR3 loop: CASSQTITRGRQPQHF. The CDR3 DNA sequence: TGCGCCAGCAGCCAAACCATAACCAGGGGGCGTCAGCCCCAGCATTTT.